This T cell receptor beta chain was profiled in a study of cytomegalovirus exposure and HLA in healthy donors. Trimming took 2 bases from V and 5 from J; bases not matched to a gene: 15. This CDR3 has 18 amino acids. Germline V gene data show CDR1 as GTSNPN and CDR2 as SVGIG (reference sequence). A word on this clone: What it recognizes is unknown.

With 60 Vbeta and 13 Jbeta primers, the PCR was carried out. Using immunoSEQ multiplex PCR, the repertoire was profiled, and TCRdb retains in-frame clones only, with some absent. The data hold about 160,000 clones, with about three quarters observed a single time. Study conclusions and caveats: Presence/absence analyses assumed roughly uniform sequencing depth across donors. Most likely, a cluster of highly shared sequence variants arose as a sequencing artifact. Later analysis placed DRB1 highest and HLA-C lowest in TCR association rates, which differed by HLA locus. Rarity held for most TCR sequences, but there were some public TCRs that occurred in many donors.

Specimen: PBMCs. The clonotype was recovered from a female donor in good health and CMV-seronegative. The chain has TRBV30 and TRBJ1-5; TRBD1 matches 10 bases. The CDR3 DNA reads as TGTGCCTGGAGTTCCGGGACAGGGGTTTGGCAGAGGGATCAGCCCCAGCATTTT. Its protein product is CAWSSGTGVWQRDQPQHF.